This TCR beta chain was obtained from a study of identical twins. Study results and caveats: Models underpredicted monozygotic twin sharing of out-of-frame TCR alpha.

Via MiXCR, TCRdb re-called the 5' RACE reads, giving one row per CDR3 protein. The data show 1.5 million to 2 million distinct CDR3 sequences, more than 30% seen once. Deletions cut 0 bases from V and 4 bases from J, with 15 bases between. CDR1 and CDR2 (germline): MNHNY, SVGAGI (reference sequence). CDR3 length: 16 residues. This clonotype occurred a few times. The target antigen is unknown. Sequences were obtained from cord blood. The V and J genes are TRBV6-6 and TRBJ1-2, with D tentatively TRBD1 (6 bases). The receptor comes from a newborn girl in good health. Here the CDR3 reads CASSYSLRDIPYGYTF. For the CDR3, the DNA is TGTGCCAGCAGTTACTCGTTGCGGGACATACCCTATGGCTACACCTTC.